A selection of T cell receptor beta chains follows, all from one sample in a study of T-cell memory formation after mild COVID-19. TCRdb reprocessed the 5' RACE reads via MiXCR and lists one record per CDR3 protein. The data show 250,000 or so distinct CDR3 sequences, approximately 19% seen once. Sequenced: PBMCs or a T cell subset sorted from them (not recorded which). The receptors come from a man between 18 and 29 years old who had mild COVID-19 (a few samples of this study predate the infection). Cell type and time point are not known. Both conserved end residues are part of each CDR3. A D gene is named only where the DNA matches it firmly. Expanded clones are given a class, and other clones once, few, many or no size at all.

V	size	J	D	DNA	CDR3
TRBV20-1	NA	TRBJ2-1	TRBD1	TGCAGTGGCCAGCGGGACAGGGTAGAGGATGAGCAGTTCTTC	CSGQRDRVEDEQFF
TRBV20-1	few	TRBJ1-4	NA	TGCAGTGCTAGACCCGCAGCCCAGACAGGTGAAAAACTGTTTTTT	CSARPAAQTGEKLFF
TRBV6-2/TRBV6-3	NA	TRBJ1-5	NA	TGTGCCAGCAGCCCGAATCGGGGACCTAGTGGGCAGCCCCAGCATTTT	CASSPNRGPSGQPQHF
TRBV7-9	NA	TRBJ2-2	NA	TGTGCCAGCAGCCCGTCCCCTGGGGAGCTGTTTTTT	CASSPSPGELFF
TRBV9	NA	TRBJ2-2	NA	TGTGCCAGCAGCGTCTCTCCTATGGGGGAGAACACCGGGGAGCTGTTTTTT	CASSVSPMGENTGELFF
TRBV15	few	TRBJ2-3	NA	TGTGCCACCAGCACAGGGGACACAGATACGCAGTATTTT	CATSTGDTDTQYF
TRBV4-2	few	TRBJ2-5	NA	TGTGCCAGCAGCCAATACCTGGGGGAGGCCCAGGAGACCCAGTACTTC	CASSQYLGEAQETQYF
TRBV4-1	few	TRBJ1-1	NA	TGCGCCAGCAGCCACGCGGGGGCTAACACTGAAGCTTTCTTT	CASSHAGANTEAFF
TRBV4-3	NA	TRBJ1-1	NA	TGCGCCAGCAACTTCCTTTGGGAGAGTACCCCGTCGGGCACTGAAGCTTTCTTT	CASNFLWESTPSGTEAFF
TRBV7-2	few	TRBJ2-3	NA	TGTGCCAGCAGCTTAGTAGGGGGGGCATATACGCAGTATTTT	CASSLVGGAYTQYF
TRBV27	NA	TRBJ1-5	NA	TGTGCCAGCAGTTTAGTAATCCCCGGGTATAGCAATCAGCCCCAGCATTTT	CASSLVIPGYSNQPQHF
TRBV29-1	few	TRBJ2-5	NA	TGCAGCGTTGACCCCGGGGCGAGGGAGACCCAGTACTTC	CSVDPGARETQYF
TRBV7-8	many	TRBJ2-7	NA	TGTGCCAGCAGCTTAGGGCCCCTATACGAGCAGTACTTC	CASSLGPLYEQYF
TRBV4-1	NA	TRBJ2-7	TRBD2	TGCGCCAGCAGCCAGCGCGGTAGCGGGGGGATCTACGAGCAGTACTTC	CASSQRGSGGIYEQYF
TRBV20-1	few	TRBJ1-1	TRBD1	TGCAGTGCTGGGGGACAGATCATGAACACTGAAGCTTTCTTT	CSAGGQIMNTEAFF
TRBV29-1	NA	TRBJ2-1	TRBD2	TGCAGCGTTGATAAGCGGGGGGCCAATGAGCAGTTCTTC	CSVDKRGANEQFF
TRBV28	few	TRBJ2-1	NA	TGTGCCAGCAGTATTGACACCGCCCATGAGCAGTTCTTC	CASSIDTAHEQFF
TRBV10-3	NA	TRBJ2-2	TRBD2	TGTGCCATTGGGGGGAAGATAACTAGCGGGGGAACGAACACCGGGGAGCTGTTTTTT	CAIGGKITSGGTNTGELFF
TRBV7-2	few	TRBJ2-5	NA	TGTGCCAGCAATCCTCCAAGGGGGGCACGGGAGACCCAGTACTTC	CASNPPRGARETQYF
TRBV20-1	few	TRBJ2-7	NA	TGCAGTGCTAGAATCGGGGGGCCAGTCTACGAGCAGTACTTC	CSARIGGPVYEQYF
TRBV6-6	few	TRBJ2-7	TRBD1	TGTGCCAGCAGCACAGGGGGCTTGTCCGAGCAGTACTTC	CASSTGGLSEQYF
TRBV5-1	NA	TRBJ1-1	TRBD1	TGCGCCAGCAGCTTGGGCCGGGACAGGCGTAACACTGAAGCTTTCTTT	CASSLGRDRRNTEAFF
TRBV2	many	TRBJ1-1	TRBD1	TGTGCCAGCCAGGGGGAGAACACTGAAGCTTTCTTT	CASQGENTEAFF
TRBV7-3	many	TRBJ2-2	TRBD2	TGTGCCAGCAGGAGGCGCGGGGGGGCCGACGGGGAGCTGTTTTTT	CASRRRGGADGELFF
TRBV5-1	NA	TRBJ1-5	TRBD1	TGCGCCAGCAGCGCCTCGACGTCCCGGGACAGGTCCAATCAGCCCCAGCATTTT	CASSASTSRDRSNQPQHF
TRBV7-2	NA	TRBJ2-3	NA	TGTGCCAGCAGAGCCCCGGGAGTTGCGGCAGATACGCAGTATTTT	CASRAPGVAADTQYF
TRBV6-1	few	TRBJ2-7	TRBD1	TGTGCCAGCAGTGAATGGGACAGGGGGCCCTACGAGCAGTACTTC	CASSEWDRGPYEQYF
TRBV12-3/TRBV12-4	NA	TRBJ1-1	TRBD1	TGTGCCAGCAGTTCCAGTGACAGGGACGGCACTGAAGCTTTCTTT	CASSSSDRDGTEAFF
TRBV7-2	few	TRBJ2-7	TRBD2	TGTGCCAGCAGCCGCGGGGGGGGTGCGGGGACCCGGTCCGAGCAGTACTTC	CASSRGGGAGTRSEQYF
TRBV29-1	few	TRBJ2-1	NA	TGCAGCGTTCCTAGGATAAAGTACAATGAGCAGTTCTTC	CSVPRIKYNEQFF
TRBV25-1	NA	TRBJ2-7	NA	TGTGCCAGCAGTGAGTGGACAGACCCTTCCTACGAGCAGTACTTC	CASSEWTDPSYEQYF
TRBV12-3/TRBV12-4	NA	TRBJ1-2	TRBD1	TGTGCCAGCAGCTGGAAGGGACAGGGGGTCGTCCATGGCTACACCTTC	CASSWKGQGVVHGYTF
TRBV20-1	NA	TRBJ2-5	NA	TGCAGTGCCGGTCCGGGGCGGGAGACCCAGTACTTC	CSAGPGRETQYF